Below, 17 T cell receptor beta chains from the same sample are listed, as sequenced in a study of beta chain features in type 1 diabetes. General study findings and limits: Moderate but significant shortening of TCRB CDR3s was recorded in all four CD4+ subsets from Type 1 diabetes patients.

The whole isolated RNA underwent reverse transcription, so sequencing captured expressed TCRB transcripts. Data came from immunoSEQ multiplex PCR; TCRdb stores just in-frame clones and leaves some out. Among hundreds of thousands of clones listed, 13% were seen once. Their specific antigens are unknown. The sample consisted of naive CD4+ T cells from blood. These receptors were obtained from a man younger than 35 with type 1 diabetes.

Here the CDR3 reads CASSPSGTVNTEAFF. In DNA, the CDR3 is TGTGCCAGCAGCCCCTCCGGGACAGTGAACACTGAAGCTTTCTTT. The chain uses TRBV7-2 and TRBJ1-1; 7 bases match TRBD1. Germline V lookup: CDR1 SGHTA, CDR2 FQGNSA. V trimming: 5 bases; J trimming: 0 bases; junction bases outside the gene matches: 6. This CDR3 has 15 residues.

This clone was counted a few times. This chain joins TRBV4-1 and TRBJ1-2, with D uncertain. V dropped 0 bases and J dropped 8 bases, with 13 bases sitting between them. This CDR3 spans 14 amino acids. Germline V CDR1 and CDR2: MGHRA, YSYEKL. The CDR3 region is CASSQEAGGIGYTF. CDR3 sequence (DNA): TGCGCCAGCAGCCAAGAAGCAGGAGGGATAGGCTACACCTTC.

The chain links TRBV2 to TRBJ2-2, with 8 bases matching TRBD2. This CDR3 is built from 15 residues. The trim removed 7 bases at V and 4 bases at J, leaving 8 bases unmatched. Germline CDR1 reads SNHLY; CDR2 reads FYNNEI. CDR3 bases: TGTGCCAGCAAGGGGATAGCGGGGTCCACCGGGGAGCTGTTTTTT. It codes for CASKGIAGSTGELFF.

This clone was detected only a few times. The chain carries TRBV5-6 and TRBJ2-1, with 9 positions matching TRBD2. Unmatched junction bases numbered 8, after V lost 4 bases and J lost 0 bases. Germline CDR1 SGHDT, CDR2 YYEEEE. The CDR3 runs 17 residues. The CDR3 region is CASSLSTSGSSYNEQFF. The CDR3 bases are TGTGCCAGCAGCCTGTCGACTAGCGGTAGCTCCTACAATGAGCAGTTCTTC.

In DNA, the CDR3 is TGTGCCAGCAGACGAGATCCTCTCTCCTACAATGAGCAGTTCTTC. It yields the protein CASRRDPLSYNEQFF. This chain uses TRBV27 with TRBJ2-1; D is unresolved. This CDR3 comprises 15 residues. Deletions cut 6 bases from V and 0 bases from J, with 12 bases between. CDR1 is MNHEY, CDR2 SMNVEV, per germline (reference sequence).

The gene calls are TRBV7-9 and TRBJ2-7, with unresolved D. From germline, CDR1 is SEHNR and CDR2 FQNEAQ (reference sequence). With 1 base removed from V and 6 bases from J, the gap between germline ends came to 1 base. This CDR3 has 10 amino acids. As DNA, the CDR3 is TGTGCCAGCAGCTTAGGCGAGCAGTACTTC. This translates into CASSLGEQYF.

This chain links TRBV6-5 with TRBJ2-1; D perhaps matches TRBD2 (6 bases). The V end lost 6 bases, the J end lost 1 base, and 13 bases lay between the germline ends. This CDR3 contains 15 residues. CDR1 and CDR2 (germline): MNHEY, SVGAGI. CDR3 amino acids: CASSRGTDSYNEQFF. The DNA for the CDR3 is TGTGCCAGCAGCCGGGGGACGGATTCCTACAATGAGCAGTTCTTC.

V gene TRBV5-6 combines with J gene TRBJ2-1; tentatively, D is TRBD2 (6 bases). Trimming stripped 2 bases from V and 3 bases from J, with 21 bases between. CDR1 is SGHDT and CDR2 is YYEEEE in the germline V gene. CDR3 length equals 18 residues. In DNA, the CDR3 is TGTGCCAGCAGCTTCGTAAAGGGAGGAGGATCTGTCTACAATGAGCAGTTCTTC. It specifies CASSFVKGGGSVYNEQFF. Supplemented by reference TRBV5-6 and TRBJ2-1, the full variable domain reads DAGVTQSPTHLIKTRGQQVTLRCSPKSGHDTVSWYQQALGQGPQFIFQYYEEEERQRGNFPDRFSGHQFPNYSSELNVNALLLGDSALYLCASSFVKGGGSVYNEQFFGPGTRLTVL.

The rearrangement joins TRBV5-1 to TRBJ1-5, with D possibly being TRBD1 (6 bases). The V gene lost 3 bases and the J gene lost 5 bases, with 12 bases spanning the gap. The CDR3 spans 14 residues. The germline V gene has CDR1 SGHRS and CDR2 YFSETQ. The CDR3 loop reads CASSSQGRDQPQHF. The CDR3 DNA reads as TGCGCCAGCAGCTCACAGGGTAGGGATCAGCCCCAGCATTTT.

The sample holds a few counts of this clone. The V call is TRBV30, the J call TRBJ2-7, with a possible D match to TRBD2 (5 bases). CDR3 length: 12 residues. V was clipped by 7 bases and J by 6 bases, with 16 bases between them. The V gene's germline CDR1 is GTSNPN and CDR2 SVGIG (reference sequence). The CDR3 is CASDSGLREQYF. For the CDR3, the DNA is TGTGCCTCGGACTCCGGCCTTCGCGAGCAGTACTTC.

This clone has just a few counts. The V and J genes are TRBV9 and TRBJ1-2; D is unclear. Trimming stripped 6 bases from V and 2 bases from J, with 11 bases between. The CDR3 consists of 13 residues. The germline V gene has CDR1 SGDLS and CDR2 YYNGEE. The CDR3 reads CASTVAGNYGYTF. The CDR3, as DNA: TGTGCCAGCACGGTGGCGGGAAACTATGGCTACACCTTC.

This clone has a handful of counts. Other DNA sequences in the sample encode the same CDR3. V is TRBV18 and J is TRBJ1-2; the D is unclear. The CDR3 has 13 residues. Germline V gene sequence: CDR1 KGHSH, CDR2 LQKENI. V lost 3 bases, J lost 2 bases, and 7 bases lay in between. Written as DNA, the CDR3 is TGTGCCAGCTCACCTGACGGAAACTATGGCTACACCTTC. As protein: CASSPDGNYGYTF. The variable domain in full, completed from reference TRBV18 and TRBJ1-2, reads NAGVMQNPRHLVRRRGQEARLRCSPMKGHSHVYWYRQLPEEGLKFMVYLQKENIIDESGMPKERFSAEFPKEGPSILRIQQVVRGDSAAYFCASSPDGNYGYTFGSGTRLTVV.

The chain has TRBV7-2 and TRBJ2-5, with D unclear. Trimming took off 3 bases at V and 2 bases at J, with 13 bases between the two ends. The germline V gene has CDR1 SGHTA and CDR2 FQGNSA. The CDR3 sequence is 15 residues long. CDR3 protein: CASSFNTAVQETQYF. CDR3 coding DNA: TGTGCCAGCAGCTTTAATACCGCTGTTCAAGAGACCCAGTACTTC.

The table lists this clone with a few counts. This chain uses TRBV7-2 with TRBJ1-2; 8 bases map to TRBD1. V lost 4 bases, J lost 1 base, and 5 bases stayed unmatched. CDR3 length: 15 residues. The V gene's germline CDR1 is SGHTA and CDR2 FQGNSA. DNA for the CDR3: TGTGCCAGCAGCTCCCCAGGACAGGGTAACTATGGCTACACCTTC. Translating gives CASSSPGQGNYGYTF.

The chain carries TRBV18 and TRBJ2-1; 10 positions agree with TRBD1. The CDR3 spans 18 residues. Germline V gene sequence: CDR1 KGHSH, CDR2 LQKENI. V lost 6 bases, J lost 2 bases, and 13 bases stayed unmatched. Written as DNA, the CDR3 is TGTGCCAGCTCGCGAAGTCGAACCGGGACAGGGGCCTACAATGAGCAGTTCTTC. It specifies CASSRSRTGTGAYNEQFF.

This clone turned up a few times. This CDR3 is CASSQDAQGSNYGYTF. CDR3 in DNA: TGCGCCAGCAGCCAAGATGCGCAGGGATCGAACTATGGCTACACCTTC. The V and J genes are TRBV4-1 and TRBJ1-2; tentative D call: TRBD1 (5 bases). Deletions cut 0 bases from V and 2 bases from J, with 13 bases between. The CDR3 totals 16 residues. CDR1 and CDR2 (germline): MGHRA, YSYEKL.

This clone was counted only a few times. The CDR3 bases are TGTGCCTGGACCCGATCGACAGGGATCGAGCAGTACTTC. This gives the protein CAWTRSTGIEQYF. The chain recombines TRBV30 with TRBJ2-7; TRBD1 matches 7 bases. Germline CDR1 reads GTSNPN; CDR2 reads SVGIG (reference sequence). This CDR3 spans 13 amino acids. Trimming removed 4 bases from V and 6 bases from J; junction bases left unmatched: 9.